The 21 T cell receptor beta chains reported below all come from one sample, sequenced in a study of cytomegalovirus exposure and HLA in healthy donors. PCR used 60 Vbeta primers and 13 Jbeta primers. Sequencing was performed with immunoSEQ multiplex PCR; in TCRdb, only in-frame clones are kept and a portion is missing. Here the sample spans approximately 150,000 clones, roughly 80% being singletons. Material: PBMCs. Receptors originate from a man in his forties in good health and CMV-seronegative.

This sequence joins TRBV7-3 and TRBJ2-5, with 8 bases that match TRBD1. Germline loops: CDR1 SGHTA, CDR2 FQGTGA. CDR3 length: 13 amino acids. V trimming: 2 bases; J trimming: 4 bases; junction bases outside the gene matches: 0. CDR3 in DNA: TGTGCCAGCAGCTTAGGGACAGGAGAGACCCAGTACTTC. Residues: CASSLGTGETQYF.

The chain is built from TRBV5-1 and TRBJ1-6, with D uncertain. The CDR3 runs to 15 residues. Deletions cut 1 base from V and 8 bases from J, with 13 bases between. Looked up from germline, CDR1 is SGHRS and CDR2 is YFSETQ. The CDR3 reads CASSLSGTADSPLHF. In DNA form, the CDR3 reads TGCGCCAGCAGCTTGTCCGGCACTGCGGATTCACCCCTCCACTTT.

Turning to this clone: A read error may produce the germline difference seen at one junction end. J is TRBJ2-3 and V is TRBV7-9, with a weak D call TRBD2 (6 bases). CDR3 length: 15 residues. The germline CDR1 and CDR2 sequences are SEHNR and FQNEAQ (reference sequence). CDR3 residues: CSSSSWRGLIHTQYF. CDR3 sequence (DNA): TGTTCCAGCAGCTCTTGGCGGGGACTGATCCATACGCAGTATTTT. The full variable domain, in which reference TRBV7-9 and TRBJ2-3 provide the parts outside the CDR3, is DTGVSQNPRHKITKRGQNVTFRCDPISEHNRLYWYRQTLGQGPEFLTYFQNEAQLEKSRLLSDRFSAERPKGSFSTLEIQRTEQGDSAMYLCSSSSWRGLIHTQYFGPGTRLTVL.

The V call is TRBV9, the J call TRBJ2-1, with 13 bases matching TRBD2. The V gene end was trimmed by 3 bases and the J gene end by 6 bases; junction bases not matched to a gene: 3. The CDR3 totals 15 residues. The germline V gene has CDR1 SGDLS and CDR2 YYNGEE. The CDR3 coding sequence is TGTGCCAGCAGCGGTACTAGCGGGGGGGGCAATGAGCAGTTCTTC. It codes for CASSGTSGGGNEQFF.

J is TRBJ2-1 and V is TRBV27, with TRBD2 identical over 8 bases. The CDR3 consists of 16 residues. V gave up 5 bases and J gave up 7 bases; unmatched junction bases: 13. Germline V gene data show CDR1 as MNHEY and CDR2 as SMNVEV (reference sequence). This chain's CDR3 is CASSPHSGGEWNEQFF. The CDR3 DNA sequence: TGTGCCAGCAGTCCCCATTCCGGGGGGGAGTGGAATGAGCAGTTCTTC.

V gene TRBV11-2 combines with J gene TRBJ1-2; D gene unclear. V was clipped by 5 bases and J by 1 base, with 14 bases between them. CDR1 and CDR2 (germline): SGHAT, FQNNGV. The CDR3 is 15 residues long. This chain's CDR3 is CASSPNRGYNYGYTF. In DNA, the CDR3 is TGTGCCAGCAGCCCGAATCGGGGATATAACTATGGCTACACCTTC.

The genes are TRBV21-1 and TRBJ1-2. TRBV21-1 is a pseudogene. The CDR3 covers 13 residues. CDR3 nucleotides: TGTGCCAGCAGCAAACTCGGCCAGAGTACAAGCGCCTTC. Amino acid sequence: CASSKLGQSTSAF.

The genes are TRBV6-6 and TRBJ2-1, with TRBD1 as a possible D gene (5 bases). The CDR3 contains 15 residues. Germline loops: CDR1 MNHNY, CDR2 SVGAGI (reference sequence). The V end lost 2 bases, the J end lost 6 bases, and 14 bases lay between the germline ends. The CDR3 sequence is CASSYPDKSINEQFF. The CDR3 DNA reads TGTGCCAGCAGTTACCCGGACAAGTCGATCAATGAGCAGTTCTTC.

The chain carries TRBV27 and TRBJ2-3; 7 bases are shared with TRBD1. Germline V lookup: CDR1 MNHEY, CDR2 SMNVEV (reference sequence). CDR3 length: 15 amino acids. With V trimmed by 1 base and J by 2 bases, 3 bases remained unmatched. This CDR3 is CASSLLTGDTDTQYF. CDR3 in DNA: TGTGCCAGCAGTTTATTAACAGGGGACACAGATACGCAGTATTTT.

The chain employs TRBV28 and TRBJ1-2, with 7 bases aligning to TRBD1. V lost 4 bases, J lost 4 bases, and 9 bases stayed unmatched. Germline CDR1 and CDR2: MDHEN and SYDVKM. The CDR3 sequence is 15 residues long. The chain's CDR3 is CASSSQGGSPYGYTF. The CDR3 DNA sequence: TGTGCCAGCAGTTCCCAGGGGGGCAGTCCCTATGGCTACACCTTC.

The chain recombines TRBV5-1 with TRBJ1-3; TRBD1 agrees at 7 bases. The CDR3 is 16 residues long. V dropped 4 bases and J dropped 0; count of bases not matched to a gene: 7. The V gene's germline CDR1 is SGHRS and CDR2 YFSETQ. In DNA form, the CDR3 reads TGCGCCAGCAGCGCGGAGCCAGGGGGCTCTGGAAACACCATATATTTT. It yields the protein CASSAEPGGSGNTIYF.

The V gene is TRBV2, the J gene TRBJ2-1; D is perhaps TRBD2 (5 bases). The CDR3 length is 16 residues. With 2 bases removed from V and 7 bases from J, the gap between germline ends came to 18 bases. CDR1 and CDR2 (germline): SNHLY, FYNNEI. In nucleotides, the CDR3 is TGTGCCAGCAGTGAATCGGAGCGGACGACGAGAAATGAGCAGTTCTTC. This gives the protein CASSESERTTRNEQFF.

The chain uses TRBV9 and TRBJ2-7; D is perhaps TRBD2 (6 bases). In germline, CDR1 is SGDLS, CDR2 YYNGEE. Trimming cost V 1 base and J 6 bases, with 11 bases left between them. The CDR3 consists of 13 residues. The CDR3 spells CASSVTLASEQYF. The CDR3 DNA reads as TGTGCCAGCAGCGTAACACTAGCATCCGAGCAGTACTTC.

The V and J genes are TRBV5-4 and TRBJ1-2; the D gene is possibly TRBD1 (5 bases). Germline V gene sequence: CDR1 SGHNT, CDR2 YYREEE (reference sequence). CDR3 size: 14 residues. With 5 bases removed from V and 0 bases from J, the gap between germline ends came to 11 bases. CDR3 in DNA: TGTGCCAGCAGACTCCGGGGGGCTAACTATGGCTACACCTTC. This encodes CASRLRGANYGYTF.

The count of this clone is one. CDR3 DNA: TGTGCCAGCTCGGGACAGGACCTATACGAGCAGTACTTC. Its translation: CASSGQDLYEQYF. This chain connects TRBV19 to TRBJ2-7, with 8 bases identical to TRBD1. The CDR3 is made up of 13 amino acids. Germline assignment: CDR1 LNHDA and CDR2 SQIVND (reference sequence). J gave up 4 bases and V 9 bases, and 8 bases lay outside the gene matches.

This clone has only a few counts. The chain joins TRBV28 to TRBJ1-1; D might be TRBD1 (6 bases). The CDR3 contains 13 residues. Trimming took 4 bases from V and 0 from J, leaving 6 bases between them. Germline V gene sequence: CDR1 MDHEN, CDR2 SYDVKM. Here the CDR3 DNA reads TGTGCCAGCAGTTACAGGGTGAACACTGAAGCTTTCTTT. It specifies CASSYRVNTEAFF.

J is TRBJ1-2 and V is TRBV19; no clear D. V was pared by 11 bases and J by 4 bases, with 14 bases between. In germline, CDR1 is LNHDA, CDR2 SQIVND (reference sequence). The CDR3 spans 12 residues. The CDR3 spells CALYGEGYGYTF. The CDR3 nucleotides read TGTGCCCTCTACGGGGAGGGCTATGGCTACACCTTC.

About this clone: One end of the junction does not line up with germline, which may come from a read error. The V gene is TRBV5-6, the J gene TRBJ2-5, with a tentative D call TRBD2 (6 bases). CDR3 length: 15 amino acids. Germline V gives CDR1 SGHDT, CDR2 YYEEEE. The DNA for the CDR3 is TGTGCCAGCAGCTTGGGGCGGGACGTCCAAGGGACCCAGTACTTC. This translates into CASSLGRDVQGTQYF. Complete variable domain (other parts from reference TRBV5-6 and TRBJ2-5): DAGVTQSPTHLIKTRGQQVTLRCSPKSGHDTVSWYQQALGQGPQFIFQYYEEEERQRGNFPDRFSGHQFPNYSSELNVNALLLGDSALYLCASSLGRDVQGTQYFGPGTRLLVL.

The chain joins TRBV7-9 to TRBJ1-2, with D possibly TRBD1 on 6 matching bases. This CDR3 is 16 amino acids long. Germline CDR1 and CDR2: SEHNR and FQNEAQ (reference sequence). The germline V and J ends were trimmed by 1 base and 0 bases, with 12 bases remaining between them. CDR3 sequence (DNA): TGTGCCAGCAGCTTAGGGCCAGACAGGTCTAACTATGGCTACACCTTC. Amino acids: CASSLGPDRSNYGYTF.

The V gene is TRBV11-2, the J gene TRBJ1-6; TRBD1 aligns across 10 bases. The germline CDR1 and CDR2 sequences are SGHAT and FQNNGV. The J segment lost 0 bases and the V segment lost 0 bases, leaving 8 bases of the junction unmatched. The CDR3 sequence is 20 residues long. CDR3 in amino acids: CASSLERRQGAGSYNSPLHF. For the CDR3, the DNA is TGTGCCAGCAGCTTAGAGAGGAGACAGGGGGCTGGCTCCTATAATTCACCCCTCCACTTT. Combining the CDR3 with reference TRBV11-2 and TRBJ1-6 gives the whole variable domain EAGVAQSPRYKIIEKRQSVAFWCNPISGHATLYWYQQILGQGPKLLIQFQNNGVVDDSQLPKDRFSAERLKGVDSTLKIQPAKLEDSAVYLCASSLERRQGAGSYNSPLHFGNGTRLTVT.

Only one count was recorded for this clone. The rearrangement links TRBV6-1 to TRBJ1-2, with a possible D match to TRBD1 (6 bases). This CDR3 is built from 13 residues. Trimming left V 6 bases short and J 3 bases short, with 11 bases between. CDR1 and CDR2 (germline): MNHNS, SASEGT. The CDR3 DNA follows: TGTGCCAGCAGGCTAGGGGGGGACTATGGCTACACCTTC. Residues: CASRLGGDYGYTF.